This T cell receptor (beta chain) was profiled in a study of cytomegalovirus exposure and HLA in healthy donors. Whole-study context: An earlier analysis identified 120 million or so unique TCR beta sequences in approximately 190 million T cells.

In its sample, this clone was seen a few times. Its cognate antigen is unknown. Study-wide findings and caveats: About 87% or about 30% of the time was how often most TCR beta V segments were productive, according to an earlier analysis.

Trimming cost V 2 bases and J 5 bases; bases outside gene matches: 5. The CDR3 length is 15 residues. In germline, CDR1 is KGHSH, CDR2 LQKENI. This PCR relied on a set of 60 Vbeta primers and 13 Jbeta primers. Only in-frame clones appear in the TCRdb table, and some are missing; sequencing was by immunoSEQ multiplex PCR. This table has around 150,000 clones, 75% to 85% appearing once. This chain links TRBV18 with TRBJ2-3; 9 positions agree with TRBD1. Sequencing was done on a sample of PBMCs. This receptor was taken from a girl aged 2-10 years in good health and CMV-seropositive. CDR3 residues: CASSPGRQGGDTQYF. DNA of the CDR3: TGTGCCAGCTCACCAGGGCGACAGGGGGGAGATACGCAGTATTTT. Combining the CDR3 with reference TRBV18 and TRBJ2-3 gives the whole variable domain NAGVMQNPRHLVRRRGQEARLRCSPMKGHSHVYWYRQLPEEGLKFMVYLQKENIIDESGMPKERFSAEFPKEGPSILRIQQVVRGDSAAYFCASSPGRQGGDTQYFGPGTRLTVL.